The sequence of this T cell receptor beta chain was determined in a study of blood T cell repertoires in COVID-19. The overall study: The United States, Italy and Spain provided the acute and convalescent COVID-19 samples. T cells, B-cell-depleted T cells, or PBMCs supplied cDNA or gDNA.

Germline V gene lookup returns CDR1 MDHEN and CDR2 SYDVKM. Trimming stripped 11 bases from V and 7 bases from J, with 15 bases between. The CDR3 spans 11 residues. In the original processing: Nucleated cell number was recorded as an estimate derived from reference gene primer amplification. Using immunoSEQ multiplex PCR, the repertoire was profiled, and TCRdb retains in-frame clones only, with some absent. V, J and clone size were drawn from that table, and D and trimming were deduced from the DNA. The table includes over 110,000 clones, 65% to 80% detected once. The source of this sequence is an older woman with acute or convalescent COVID-19. The rearrangement links TRBV28 to TRBJ2-7; D is perhaps TRBD2 (6 bases). Input material: peripheral blood. DNA for the CDR3: TGTGCCGGGTCCAGTGGGGGGGAGCAGTACTTC. It translates to CAGSSGGEQYF.